Presented here are 20 T cell receptor beta chains from one specimen sequenced in a study of T cell responses to AZD1222 COVID-19 vaccine (dated by TCRdb to the early 2020s). Library preparation used the immunoSEQ multiplex PCR assay. Drawn from immuneACCESS, this table holds only the in-frame rearrangements with V and J called that TCRdb kept. Clones are partly lost; checked studies trace under half to an unresolved V gene and leave the rest unexplained. Present in this sample are about 150,000 clones, roughly 91% of which were seen just once. The top ten clonotypes cover over 8% of the sample. The time point tag for this specimen amounts to: baseline before first vaccination. The specimen was peripheral blood, collected on day 0 of AZD1222 vaccination. The receptors shown here come from an adult in good health.

This chain connects TRBV4-2 to TRBJ1-3; D call uncertain. The CDR3 is 16 amino acids. Germline V lookup: CDR1 LGHNA, CDR2 YNFKEQ. V was trimmed by 0 bases and J by 0 bases, leaving 9 bases between them. CDR3 coding DNA: TGTGCCAGCAGCCAAGAATTGGCAGACTCTGGAAACACCATATATTTT. Amino acid sequence: CASSQELADSGNTIYF.

Regarding this clone: Other DNA sequences in the same sample also yield this CDR3. V and J are TRBV9 and TRBJ2-3; no firm D call. This CDR3 is 13 amino acids long. CDR1 is SGDLS, CDR2 YYNGEE, per germline. Trimming shortened V by 0 bases and J by 3 bases, and 5 bases separated the two germline ends. The CDR3 is CASSVGGTDTQYF. As DNA, the CDR3 is TGTGCCAGCAGCGTAGGGGGAACAGATACGCAGTATTTT.

This chain connects TRBV11-2 to TRBJ1-1; D ambiguous. The V and J ends lost 4 bases and 2 bases respectively, with 5 bases between them. CDR1 and CDR2 (germline): SGHAT, FQNNGV. The CDR3 extends over 12 amino acids. The CDR3: CASSSINTEAFF. In nucleotides, the CDR3 is TGTGCCAGCAGCTCTATAAACACTGAAGCTTTCTTT. The variable domain in full, completed from reference TRBV11-2 and TRBJ1-1, reads EAGVAQSPRYKIIEKRQSVAFWCNPISGHATLYWYQQILGQGPKLLIQFQNNGVVDDSQLPKDRFSAERLKGVDSTLKIQPAKLEDSAVYLCASSSINTEAFFGQGTRLTVV.

This chain uses TRBV4-1 with TRBJ2-7; 10 bases are a match to TRBD2. CDR1 and CDR2 (germline): MGHRA, YSYEKL. J was trimmed by 4 bases and V by 1 base; bases with no gene match: 7. This CDR3 contains 16 residues. The CDR3, as DNA: TGCGCCAGCAGCCAAGGTCTTCTAGCGGGGGAATACGAGCAGTACTTC. Its protein is CASSQGLLAGEYEQYF.

This clone was observed once. Distinct nucleotide sequences in the sample also encode this CDR3. The chain has TRBV12-3 or TRBV12-4 and TRBJ1-2; weak D call: TRBD1 (6 bases). The CDR3 runs 12 residues. V dropped 5 bases and J dropped 4 bases, with 8 bases sitting between them. This CDR3 is CASSRGAYGYTF. The DNA for the CDR3 is TGTGCCAGCAGTAGGGGGGCCTATGGCTACACCTTC.

This rearrangement joins TRBV2 to TRBJ2-4; TRBD1 agrees at 11 bases. The germline V gene has CDR1 SNHLY and CDR2 FYNNEI. J was trimmed by 7 bases and V by 6 bases; bases with no gene match: 2. This CDR3 contains 13 residues. CDR3 sequence reads: CASRGTGGNIQYF. CDR3 DNA sequence: TGTGCCAGCAGGGGGACAGGGGGTAACATTCAGTACTTC.

The rearrangement joins TRBV6-6 to TRBJ2-2, with TRBD2 matching over 7 bases. The CDR3 is 15 residues long. Germline loops: CDR1 MNHNY, CDR2 SVGAGI (reference sequence). V shed 3 bases and J 3 bases; nucleotides not matched to a gene: 4. The CDR3 protein is CASSYQGGDTGELFF. CDR3 coding DNA: TGTGCCAGCAGTTATCAGGGAGGGGACACCGGGGAGCTGTTTTTT.

The table lists this clone with a count of one. V usage is TRBV11-2 and J usage is TRBJ2-2; 9 bases match TRBD2. Germline V gene data show CDR1 as SGHAT and CDR2 as FQNNGV. The V and J ends lost 2 bases and 5 bases, in that order; junction bases with no gene match: 15. The CDR3 sequence is 19 residues long. The chain's CDR3 is CASSLFLGSGGRYTGELFF. The CDR3 region has the DNA TGTGCCAGCAGCTTATTTTTGGGGAGCGGGGGGCGGTATACCGGGGAGCTGTTTTTT. The complete variable domain, with remaining parts taken from reference TRBV11-2 and TRBJ2-2, reads EAGVAQSPRYKIIEKRQSVAFWCNPISGHATLYWYQQILGQGPKLLIQFQNNGVVDDSQLPKDRFSAERLKGVDSTLKIQPAKLEDSAVYLCASSLFLGSGGRYTGELFFGEGSRLTVL.

This clone was counted a single time. The rearrangement links TRBV9 to TRBJ1-1; maybe TRBD1 (5 bases). This CDR3 has 12 amino acids. The germline V gene has CDR1 SGDLS and CDR2 YYNGEE. V lost 3 bases and J lost 4, with 7 bases in between. CDR3 in amino acids: CASSGGGTEAFF. CDR3 sequence (DNA): TGTGCCAGCAGCGGGGGGGGCACTGAAGCTTTCTTT.

The V and J genes are TRBV19 and TRBJ2-1; the match to TRBD2 covers 8 bases. V lost 3 bases to trimming and J lost 9 bases; unmatched junction nucleotides: 10. The CDR3 totals 15 residues. CDR1 and CDR2 from the germline V gene are LNHDA and SQIVND (reference sequence). CDR3 DNA sequence: TGTGCCAGTAGTATCTATGCGGGGGGCACGGCTGAGCAGTTCTTC. The encoded protein is CASSIYAGGTAEQFF.

In DNA, the CDR3 is TGCGCCAGCAGCCAAGATTCGTGGGATAACTATGGCTACACCTTC. This gives the protein CASSQDSWDNYGYTF. The rearrangement joins TRBV4-1 to TRBJ1-2, with D uncertain. This CDR3 has 15 amino acids. From germline, CDR1 is MGHRA and CDR2 YSYEKL. The V end was cut by 0 bases, the J end by 1 base, with 9 bases between.

The chain carries TRBV6-5 and TRBJ1-1; D gene unclear. CDR3 length: 14 amino acids. V lost 0 bases and J lost 4, with 9 bases in between. Germline V gives CDR1 MNHEY, CDR2 SVGAGI. In DNA form, the CDR3 reads TGTGCCAGCAGTTACTCGGACGCTAGCACTGAAGCTTTCTTT. It specifies CASSYSDASTEAFF.

The V gene is TRBV7-2, the J gene TRBJ2-1; 7 bases match TRBD2. The junction had 9 bases not matched to a gene; V was cut back by 2 bases and J by 2 bases. The germline CDR1 and CDR2 sequences are SGHTA and FQGNSA. This CDR3 has 17 residues. The CDR3 protein is CASSLPLGGAAYNEQFF. CDR3 in DNA: TGTGCCAGCAGCTTACCTCTGGGAGGGGCGGCCTACAATGAGCAGTTCTTC.

The chain links TRBV5-1 to TRBJ2-7; 7 nucleotides align to TRBD1. The CDR3 runs to 12 residues. Germline CDR1 SGHRS, CDR2 YFSETQ. Germline trimming cut 2 bases from V and 6 bases from J; bases unmatched to any gene: 2. CDR3: CASSLQGPEQYF. The DNA for the CDR3 is TGCGCCAGCAGCTTACAGGGGCCCGAGCAGTACTTC.

This chain links TRBV5-5 with TRBJ2-3; either TRBD1 or TRBD2 may supply D (6 bases each). The CDR3 totals 15 residues. Germline V gene sequence: CDR1 SGHKS, CDR2 YYEKEE (reference sequence). V was cut by 5 bases and J by 0 bases, with 13 bases left in between. The CDR3 loop reads CASRFSGASTDTQYF. CDR3 nucleotide sequence: TGTGCCAGCAGATTCTCGGGGGCCAGCACAGATACGCAGTATTTT.

The chain recombines TRBV27 with TRBJ1-1; a weak D match, TRBD1 (5 bases). Trimming took off 2 bases at V and 5 bases at J, with 12 bases between the two ends. The germline CDR1 and CDR2 sequences are MNHEY and SMNVEV (reference sequence). The CDR3 runs 14 residues. The CDR3 here is CASSLMGGMTEAFF. The CDR3 DNA is TGTGCCAGCAGTTTAATGGGGGGGATGACTGAAGCTTTCTTT.

V gene TRBV28 combines with J gene TRBJ2-3; 10 bases are shared with TRBD1. The CDR3 contains 15 residues. Germline CDR1 MDHEN, CDR2 SYDVKM. V shed 5 bases, J shed 5 bases, and the junction held 7 bases outside the gene matches. CDR3 residues: CASSPGTGVVDTQYF. Here the CDR3 DNA reads TGTGCCAGCAGTCCCGGGACAGGGGTTGTAGATACGCAGTATTTT.

The chain uses TRBV4-1 and TRBJ2-3, with D possibly TRBD1 on 5 matching bases. The germline V gene encodes CDR1 MGHRA and CDR2 YSYEKL. The CDR3 loop spans 15 amino acids. Trimming stripped 0 bases from V and 2 bases from J, with 9 bases between. CDR3 amino acids: CASSQEGRDTDTQYF. The CDR3 bases are TGCGCCAGCAGCCAAGAAGGCAGGGACACAGATACGCAGTATTTT.

The genes are TRBV19 and TRBJ1-2, with D perhaps matching TRBD1 (6 bases). Trimming took off 7 bases at V and 9 bases at J, with 18 bases between the two ends. The germline V gene has CDR1 LNHDA and CDR2 SQIVND (reference sequence). CDR3 size: 13 residues. The CDR3 nucleotides are TGTGCCAGTACCGTGGTGGGGGACAACCGCTACACCTTC. Translated, it gives CASTVVGDNRYTF.

J is TRBJ1-2 and V is TRBV4-3, with D unclear. The CDR3 extends over 15 amino acids. The germline V gene has CDR1 LGHNA and CDR2 YSLEER. Deletions cut 1 base from V and 5 bases from J, with 14 bases between. DNA for the CDR3: TGCGCCAGCAGCCAAGGTGCCCGTAAAGGGTATGGCTACACCTTC. It codes for CASSQGARKGYGYTF.